Reported below is one T cell receptor beta chain. Its matching antigen is unknown. Each sample had eight separate cDNA synthesis reactions. Nested PCRs of approximately 16 and 9 cycles, two in total, were run on TCRalpha and TCRbeta cDNA. Using the 5' RACE reads, TCRdb records one entry per CDR3 protein without DNA. The sample has more than 95,000 distinct CDR3 sequences; the top ten hold approximately 2%. The sample comes from a study of monozygotic twins with inflammatory bowel disease. Study-wide results and caveats: The analysis yielded no support for one strong signal or clonotype associated with IBD. Healthy twins showed more clonotype sharing with others than IBD patients, especially patients with disease activity.

The sequencing input was blood. The clonotype comes from a human donor with ulcerative colitis or Crohn's disease, or a healthy co-twin of an affected twin (not recorded which).

CDR3 sequence: CASREQGIGNTIYF. This chain connects TRBV6-1 to TRBJ1-3; TCRdb names TRBD1, which stays unverified in the absence of DNA. From germline, CDR1 is MNHNS and CDR2 SASEGT. The CDR3 extends over 14 amino acids.